The rows below give T cell receptor beta chains drawn from one sample of a study of ipilimumab plus nivolumab after autologous stem cell transplantation. TCRdb's copy holds only in-frame clones and misses some; the assay was immunoSEQ multiplex PCR. The data contain approximately 5,000 clones, about 80% of them seen just once; the ten biggest clones take up over 15%. The material sequenced was PBMCs, taken in a trial of ipilimumab plus nivolumab as post-transplant consolidation. These receptors all stem from a male donor with multiple myeloma. CDR3s include the opening cysteine and the closing phenylalanine or tryptophan. D genes are given only for firm matches. The listing skips clone size in some rows; elsewhere it reads once, few, many or a size class.

v_gene	j_gene	abundance	d_gene	CDR3aa	CDR3nt
TRBV29-1	TRBJ1-4	.	.	CSVGGREKLFF	TGCAGCGTCGGAGGTAGGGAAAAACTGTTTTTT
TRBV28	TRBJ1-5	.	.	CASSLGTGLNQPQHF	TGTGCCAGCAGTTTAGGTACAGGCCTCAATCAGCCCCAGCATTTT
TRBV6-5	TRBJ1-1	.	.	CASTRVQGFTEAFF	TGTGCCAGCACCCGGGTACAGGGTTTTACTGAAGCTTTCTTT
TRBV11-2	TRBJ2-3	once	TRBD1	CASSSGGTTDTQYF	TGTGCCAGCAGCTCAGGGGGAACCACAGATACGCAGTATTTT
TRBV30	TRBJ1-2	.	TRBD1	CAWSTGQGASGYTF	TGTGCCTGGAGTACTGGACAGGGGGCGAGTGGCTACACCTTC
TRBV6-5	TRBJ2-3	few	TRBD1	CASSRQGGTDTQYF	TGTGCCAGCAGTCGACAGGGGGGCACAGATACGCAGTATTTT
TRBV6-4	TRBJ1-1	.	.	CASSEQDNTEAFF	TGTGCCAGCAGTGAACAGGATAACACTGAAGCTTTCTTT
TRBV6-5	TRBJ1-4	.	.	CASRPERDGQNFF	TGTGCCAGCAGACCTGAACGGGACGGCCAAAATTTTTTT
TRBV30	TRBJ1-2	.	.	CAWSEDVGYTF	TGTGCCTGGAGTGAGGACGTAGGCTACACCTTC
TRBV30	TRBJ1-4	.	TRBD1	CAWRGGGNEKLFF	TGTGCCTGGAGAGGGGGCGGTAATGAAAAACTGTTTTTT